The sample holds a few counts of the clone carrying this T cell receptor beta chain. The target antigen is unknown. This specimen comes from a study of response to subunit inactivated influenza vaccine. Study-level findings and limits: The study's authors posited that every seasonal influenza vaccination enlists few new T cells.

CDR1 LNHDA and CDR2 SQIVND come from the germline V gene (reference sequence). The CDR3 sequence is 16 residues long. The V end lost 2 bases, the J end lost 2 bases, and 13 bases lay between the germline ends. In TCRdb, the RT-PCR reads were re-called with MiXCR into one record per CDR3 protein. This sample has around 530,000 distinct CDR3 sequences, with approximately 15% found just once. Sequencing was performed on CD4+ T cells sorted from PBMCs, taken approximately 25 months after vaccination. This receptor was obtained from a man aged 50 to 75 who received an inactivated influenza vaccine. The V and J genes are TRBV19 and TRBJ1-5, with D possibly being TRBD1 (6 bases). The CDR3 loop reads CASSIYKGQRNQPQHF. In DNA form, the CDR3 reads TGTGCCAGTAGTATATATAAAGGACAGCGCAATCAGCCCCAGCATTTT.